This T cell receptor (beta chain) was recovered during a study of vaccination effects on CD4 cells after COVID-19. Following a roughly 9-day culture, CD4+ T cells were purified. Vaccine administered to participants consisted of two doses of either BNT162b2 or mRNA-1273. Germline V gives CDR1 MNHEY, CDR2 SVGEGT. V was trimmed by 0 bases and J by 1 base, leaving 8 bases between them. The length of the CDR3 is 15 residues. Regarding this clone: Antigen: not known.

Sequencing was performed with immunoSEQ multiplex PCR; in TCRdb, only in-frame clones are kept and a portion is missing. The table lists just over 55,000 clones, approximately 81% of them singletons. This sequence was found in a human donor who received a COVID-19 vaccine. Sequences were derived from CD4+ T cells from PBMCs cultured without peptide, sampled after COVID-19 vaccination. This chain uses TRBV6-2 or TRBV6-3 with TRBJ2-3; the D gene could be TRBD1 or TRBD2 (5 bases each). This chain's CDR3 is CASSYSGVGTDTQYF. Written as DNA, the CDR3 is TGTGCCAGCAGTTACTCGGGGGTGGGCACAGATACGCAGTATTTT.